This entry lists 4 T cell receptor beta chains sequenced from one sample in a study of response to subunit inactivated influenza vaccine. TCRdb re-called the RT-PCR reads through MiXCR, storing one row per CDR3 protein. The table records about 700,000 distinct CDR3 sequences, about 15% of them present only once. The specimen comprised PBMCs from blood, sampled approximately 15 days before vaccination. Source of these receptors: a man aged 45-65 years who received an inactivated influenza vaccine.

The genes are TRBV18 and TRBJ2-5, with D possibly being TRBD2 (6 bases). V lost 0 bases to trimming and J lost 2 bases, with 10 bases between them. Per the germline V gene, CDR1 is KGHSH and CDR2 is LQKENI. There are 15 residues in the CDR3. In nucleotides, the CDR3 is TGTGCCAGCTCACCACCGGGGGGTGGACAAGAGACCCAGTACTTC. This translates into CASSPPGGGQETQYF.

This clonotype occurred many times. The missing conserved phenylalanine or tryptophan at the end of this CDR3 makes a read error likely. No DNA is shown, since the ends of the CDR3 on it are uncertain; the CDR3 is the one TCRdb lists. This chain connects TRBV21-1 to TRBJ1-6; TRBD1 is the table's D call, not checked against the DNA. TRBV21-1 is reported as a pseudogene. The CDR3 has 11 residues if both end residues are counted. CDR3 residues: CASSRKGTAWR.

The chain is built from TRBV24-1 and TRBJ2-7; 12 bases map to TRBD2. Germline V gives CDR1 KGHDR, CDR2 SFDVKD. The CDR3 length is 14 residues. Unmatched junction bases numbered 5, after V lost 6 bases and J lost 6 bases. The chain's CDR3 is CATSSTSGSGEQYF. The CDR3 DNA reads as TGTGCCACCAGTTCGACTAGCGGGAGTGGCGAGCAGTACTTC.

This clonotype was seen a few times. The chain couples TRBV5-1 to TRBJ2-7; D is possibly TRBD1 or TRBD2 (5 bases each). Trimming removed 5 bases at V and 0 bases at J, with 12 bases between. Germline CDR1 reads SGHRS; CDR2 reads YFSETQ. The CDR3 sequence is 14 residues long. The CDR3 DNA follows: TGCGCCAGCAGGGCCGGGACGCGCTCCTACGAGCAGTACTTC. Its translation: CASRAGTRSYEQYF.